What follows are 7 T cell receptor beta chains derived from one specimen sequenced in a study of blood T cell repertoires in COVID-19. The repertoire was sequenced with immunoSEQ multiplex PCR; TCRdb's copy has only in-frame clones and lacks some. The sample lists about 250,000 clones, 85% occurring once. The sequencing sample was made of peripheral blood. The receptors shown here come from a woman in her sixties with active or convalescent COVID-19.

The chain uses TRBV7-8 and TRBJ1-6; 9 bases are a match to TRBD1. The CDR3 is 16 residues long. CDR1 is SGHVS, CDR2 FQNEAQ, per germline. V was clipped by 1 base and J by 10 bases; unmatched bases: 8. The CDR3 is CASSLGVGTGSSPLHF. The CDR3 DNA sequence: TGTGCCAGCAGCTTAGGTGTGGGGACAGGGTCATCACCCCTCCACTTT.

The rearrangement joins TRBV3-1 (or the pseudogene TRBV3-2) to TRBJ1-2; D ambiguous. Trimming took off 2 bases at V and 0 bases at J, with 10 bases between the two ends. The CDR3 totals 15 residues. The V gene's germline CDR1 is LGHDT and CDR2 YNNKEL (reference sequence). CDR3 loop: CASSQSVFPNYGYTF. CDR3 nucleotide sequence: TGTGCCAGCAGCCAATCCGTTTTTCCTAACTATGGCTACACCTTC.

The V call is TRBV5-1, the J call TRBJ2-5; 13 bases are a match to TRBD2. There are 18 residues in the CDR3. V lost 4 bases to trimming and J lost 5 bases; unmatched junction nucleotides: 14. Per germline, CDR1 SGHRS and CDR2 YFSETQ. The CDR3 sequence is CASSAVFGTSGTGETQYF. The CDR3 DNA reads as TGCGCCAGCAGCGCGGTATTCGGGACTAGCGGGACGGGGGAGACCCAGTACTTC.

The CDR3 is CASSQVGGTGADSPLHF. CDR3 DNA sequence: TGTGCCAGCAGCCAAGTCGGCGGAACAGGGGCGGATTCACCCCTCCACTTT. The rearrangement links TRBV3-1 (or the pseudogene TRBV3-2) to TRBJ1-6, with 7 nucleotides matching TRBD1. Trimming took 1 base from V and 8 from J; bases not matched to a gene: 11. The CDR3 spans 17 residues. Germline V gives CDR1 LGHDT, CDR2 YNNKEL (reference sequence).

The chain has TRBV6-4 and TRBJ1-1; 8 bases agree with TRBD1. Trimming at V came to 5 bases and at J to 0 bases, leaving 11 bases not matched to a gene. The germline gives CDR1 MRHNA, CDR2 SNTAGT. The CDR3 totals 17 residues. CDR3 DNA: TGTGCCAGCAGTCACCCCGGACAGGGAGACATGAACACTGAAGCTTTCTTT. Translated, it gives CASSHPGQGDMNTEAFF.

CDR3 amino acids: CASSRTAGIQETQYF. The DNA for the CDR3 is TGTGCCAGCAGTCGGACGGCGGGGATACAAGAGACCCAGTACTTC. The chain uses TRBV25-1 and TRBJ2-5; a possible D gene is TRBD2 (6 bases). Germline V lookup: CDR1 MGHDK, CDR2 SYGVNS. The CDR3 consists of 15 residues. The V end was cut by 5 bases, the J end by 2 bases, with 15 bases between.

The chain is built from TRBV6-5 and TRBJ2-1; D is unresolved. Germline CDR1 MNHEY, CDR2 SVGAGI. The V gene lost 7 bases and the J gene lost 7 bases, with 11 bases spanning the gap. The CDR3 contains 12 residues. CDR3 sequence: CASIGQLNEQFF. The CDR3 DNA follows: TGTGCCAGCATTGGGCAGTTGAATGAGCAGTTCTTC.